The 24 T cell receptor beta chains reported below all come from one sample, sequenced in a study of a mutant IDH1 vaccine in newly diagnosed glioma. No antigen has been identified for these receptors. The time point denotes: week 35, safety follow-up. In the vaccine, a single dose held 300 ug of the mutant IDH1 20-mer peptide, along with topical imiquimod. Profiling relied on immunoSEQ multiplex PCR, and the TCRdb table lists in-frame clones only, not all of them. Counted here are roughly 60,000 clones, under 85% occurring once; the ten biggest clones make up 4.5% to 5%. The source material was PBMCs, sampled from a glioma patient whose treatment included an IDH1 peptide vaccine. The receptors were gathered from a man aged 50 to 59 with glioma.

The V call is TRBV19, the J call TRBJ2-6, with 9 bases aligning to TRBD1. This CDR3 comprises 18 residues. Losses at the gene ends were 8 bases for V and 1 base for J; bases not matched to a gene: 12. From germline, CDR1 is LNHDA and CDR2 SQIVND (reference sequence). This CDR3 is CASDTGTGPRSGANVLTF. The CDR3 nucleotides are TGTGCCAGTGATACCGGGACAGGGCCCCGATCTGGGGCCAACGTCCTGACTTTC.

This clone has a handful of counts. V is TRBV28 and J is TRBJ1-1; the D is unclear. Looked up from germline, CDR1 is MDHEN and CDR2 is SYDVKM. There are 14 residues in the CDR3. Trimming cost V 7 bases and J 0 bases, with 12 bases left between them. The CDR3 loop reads CASMPGIMNTEAFF. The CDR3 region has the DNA TGTGCCAGCATGCCGGGGATCATGAACACTGAAGCTTTCTTT.

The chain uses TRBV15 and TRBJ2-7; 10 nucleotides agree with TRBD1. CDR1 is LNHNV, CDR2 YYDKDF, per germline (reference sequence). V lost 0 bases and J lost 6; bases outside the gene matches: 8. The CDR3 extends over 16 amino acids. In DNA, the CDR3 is TGTGCCACCAGCAGAGATCGGGAGACAGGGGGCCGCGAGCAGTACTTC. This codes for CATSRDRETGGREQYF.

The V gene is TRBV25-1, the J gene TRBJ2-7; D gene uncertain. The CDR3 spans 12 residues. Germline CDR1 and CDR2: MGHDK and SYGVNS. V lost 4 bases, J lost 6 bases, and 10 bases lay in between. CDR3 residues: CASSASLREQYF. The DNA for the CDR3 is TGTGCCAGCAGTGCATCTCTACGCGAGCAGTACTTC.

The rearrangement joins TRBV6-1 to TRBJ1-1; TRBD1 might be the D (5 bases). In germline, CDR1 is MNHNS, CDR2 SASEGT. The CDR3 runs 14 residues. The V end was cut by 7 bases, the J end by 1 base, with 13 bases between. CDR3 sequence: CASTPSTENTEAFF. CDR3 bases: TGTGCCAGCACCCCCTCGACAGAGAACACTGAAGCTTTCTTT.

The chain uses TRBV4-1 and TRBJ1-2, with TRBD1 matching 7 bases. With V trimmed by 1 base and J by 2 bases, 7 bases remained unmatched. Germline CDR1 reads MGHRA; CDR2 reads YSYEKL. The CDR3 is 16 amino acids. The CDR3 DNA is TGCGCCAGCAGCCAAGCTCCGGGACAGACCAACTATGGCTACACCTTC. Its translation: CASSQAPGQTNYGYTF.

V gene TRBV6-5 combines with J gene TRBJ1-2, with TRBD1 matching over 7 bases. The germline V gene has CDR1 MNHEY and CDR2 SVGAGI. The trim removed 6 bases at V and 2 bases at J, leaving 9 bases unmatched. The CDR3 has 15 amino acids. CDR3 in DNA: TGTGCCAGCAGCCGACAGGGTGTGCTAAACTATGGCTACACCTTC. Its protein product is CASSRQGVLNYGYTF.

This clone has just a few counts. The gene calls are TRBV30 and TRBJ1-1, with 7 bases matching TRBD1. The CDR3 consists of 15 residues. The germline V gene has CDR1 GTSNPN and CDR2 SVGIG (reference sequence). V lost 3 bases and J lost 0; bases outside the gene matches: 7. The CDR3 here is CAWRVTGDMNTEAFF. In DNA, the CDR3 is TGTGCCTGGAGGGTAACAGGGGATATGAACACTGAAGCTTTCTTT.

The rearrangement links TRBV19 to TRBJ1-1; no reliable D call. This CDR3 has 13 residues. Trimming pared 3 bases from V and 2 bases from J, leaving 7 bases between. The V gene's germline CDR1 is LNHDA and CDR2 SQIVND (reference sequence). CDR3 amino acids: CASSIVQNTEAFF. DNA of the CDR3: TGTGCCAGTAGTATTGTCCAAAACACTGAAGCTTTCTTT.

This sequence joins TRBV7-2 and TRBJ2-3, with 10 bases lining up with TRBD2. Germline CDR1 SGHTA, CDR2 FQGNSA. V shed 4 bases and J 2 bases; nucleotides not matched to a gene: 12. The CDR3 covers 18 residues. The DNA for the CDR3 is TGTGCCAGCAGCTCACCACTTTCTAGCGGGGGTCTCACAGATACGCAGTATTTT. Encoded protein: CASSSPLSSGGLTDTQYF.

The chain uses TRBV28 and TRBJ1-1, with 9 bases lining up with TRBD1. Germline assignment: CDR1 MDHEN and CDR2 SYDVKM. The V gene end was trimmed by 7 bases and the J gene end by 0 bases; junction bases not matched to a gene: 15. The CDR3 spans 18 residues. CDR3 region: CASTLSPGTGSLNTEAFF. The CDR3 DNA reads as TGTGCCAGCACCCTTTCCCCCGGGACAGGGAGTTTGAACACTGAAGCTTTCTTT.

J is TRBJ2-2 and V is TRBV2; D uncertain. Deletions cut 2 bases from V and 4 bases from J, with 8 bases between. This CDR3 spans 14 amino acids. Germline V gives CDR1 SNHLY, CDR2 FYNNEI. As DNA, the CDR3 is TGTGCCAGCAGTGAAAGAGTGCTCACCGGGGAGCTGTTTTTT. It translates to CASSERVLTGELFF.

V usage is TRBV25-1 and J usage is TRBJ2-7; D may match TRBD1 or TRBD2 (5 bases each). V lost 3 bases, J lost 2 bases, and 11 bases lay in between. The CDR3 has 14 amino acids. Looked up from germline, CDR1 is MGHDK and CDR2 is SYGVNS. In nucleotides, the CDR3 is TGTGCCAGCAGTGACCCGAGAGGGGCCTACGAGCAGTACTTC. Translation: CASSDPRGAYEQYF.

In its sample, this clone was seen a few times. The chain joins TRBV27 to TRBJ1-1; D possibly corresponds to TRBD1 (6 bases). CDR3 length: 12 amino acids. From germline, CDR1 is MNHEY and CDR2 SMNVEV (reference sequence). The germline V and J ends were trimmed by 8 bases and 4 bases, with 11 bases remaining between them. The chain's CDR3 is CASRRGLTEAFF. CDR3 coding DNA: TGTGCCAGCCGTCGGGGGCTCACTGAAGCTTTCTTT.

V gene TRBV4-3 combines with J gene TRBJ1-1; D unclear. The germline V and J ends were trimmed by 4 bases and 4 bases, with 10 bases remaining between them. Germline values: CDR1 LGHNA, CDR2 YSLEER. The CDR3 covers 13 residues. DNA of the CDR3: TGCGCCAGCAGCCTGGAGCCTTCCACTGAAGCTTTCTTT. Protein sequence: CASSLEPSTEAFF.

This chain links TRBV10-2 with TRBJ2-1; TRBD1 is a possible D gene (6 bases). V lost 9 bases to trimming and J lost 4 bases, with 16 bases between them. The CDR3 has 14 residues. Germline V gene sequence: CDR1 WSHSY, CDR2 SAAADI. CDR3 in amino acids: CARAESDRYNEQFF. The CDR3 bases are TGCGCCAGGGCTGAATCTGACAGGTACAATGAGCAGTTCTTC.

CDR3 nucleotide sequence: TGTGCCTGGAGCTTGGGAACCCCAGGGACCCAGTACTTC. This gives the protein CAWSLGTPGTQYF. The chain employs TRBV30 and TRBJ2-5; D is uncertain. V lost 3 bases, J lost 7 bases, and 15 bases lay in between. CDR3 length: 13 amino acids. The germline gives CDR1 GTSNPN, CDR2 SVGIG (reference sequence). The entire variable domain, with the rest obtained from reference TRBV30 and TRBJ2-5, is as follows: SQTIHQWPATLVQPVGSPLSLECTVEGTSNPNLYWYRQAAGRGLQLLFYSVGIGQISSEVPQNLSASRPQDRQFILSSKKLLLSDSGFYLCAWSLGTPGTQYFGPGTRLLVL.

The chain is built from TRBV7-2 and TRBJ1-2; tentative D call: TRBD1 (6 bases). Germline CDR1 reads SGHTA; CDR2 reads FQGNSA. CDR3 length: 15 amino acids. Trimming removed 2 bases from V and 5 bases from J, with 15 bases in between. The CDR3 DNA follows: TGTGCCAGCAGCTTATCCTCCGGGACAAGTTATGGCTACACCTTC. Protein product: CASSLSSGTSYGYTF.

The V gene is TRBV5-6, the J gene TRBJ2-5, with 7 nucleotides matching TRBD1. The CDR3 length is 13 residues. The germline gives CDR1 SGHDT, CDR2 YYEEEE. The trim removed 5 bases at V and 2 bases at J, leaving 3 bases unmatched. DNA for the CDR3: TGTGCCAGCAGAAAACAGGGGCAAGAGACCCAGTACTTC. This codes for CASRKQGQETQYF.

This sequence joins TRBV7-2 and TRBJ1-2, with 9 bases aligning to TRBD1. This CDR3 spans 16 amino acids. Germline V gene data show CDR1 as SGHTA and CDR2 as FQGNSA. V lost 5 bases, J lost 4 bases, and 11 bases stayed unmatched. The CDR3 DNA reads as TGTGCCAGCAGCATCCCCTACAGGGGGCGCAGCTATGGCTACACCTTC. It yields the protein CASSIPYRGRSYGYTF.

CDR3 sequence (DNA): TGTGCCAGTCAGGGAATTGCAACCGGGGAGCTGTTTTTT. Its protein is CASQGIATGELFF. The rearrangement links TRBV27 to TRBJ2-2; D might be TRBD1 (5 bases). CDR1 is MNHEY, CDR2 SMNVEV, per germline (reference sequence). The CDR3 runs 13 residues. Trimming cost V 9 bases and J 5 bases, with 13 bases left between them.

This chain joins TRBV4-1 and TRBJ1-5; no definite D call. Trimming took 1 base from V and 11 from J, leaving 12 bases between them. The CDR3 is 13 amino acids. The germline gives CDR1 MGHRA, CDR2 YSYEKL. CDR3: CASSQGTGSSQHF. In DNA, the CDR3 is TGCGCCAGCAGCCAAGGGACTGGCTCCTCCCAGCATTTT.

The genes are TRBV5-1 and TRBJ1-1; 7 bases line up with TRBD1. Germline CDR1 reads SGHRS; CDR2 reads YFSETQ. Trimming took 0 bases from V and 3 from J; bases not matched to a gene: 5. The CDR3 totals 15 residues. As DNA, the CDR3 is TGCGCCAGCAGCTTGGCCGGGGACAGCCACACTGAAGCTTTCTTT. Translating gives CASSLAGDSHTEAFF.

The CDR3 DNA follows: TGCGCCAGCAGCCCCACTACCCGGGACAGAAGCAATCAGCCCCAGCATTTT. Protein sequence: CASSPTTRDRSNQPQHF. This rearrangement joins TRBV5-1 to TRBJ1-5; TRBD1 agrees at 7 bases. The CDR3 has 17 amino acids. Germline V lookup: CDR1 SGHRS, CDR2 YFSETQ. J gave up 1 base and V 4 bases, and 11 bases lay outside the gene matches.